Detailed here is one T cell receptor beta chain. Antigen: not known. Clones were read by immunoSEQ multiplex PCR, and TCRdb kept only the in-frame ones, dropping some. The sample lists some 150,000 clones; under 95% were seen once. Trimming removed 5 bases at V and 4 bases at J, with 10 bases between. The CDR3 totals 13 residues. Per the germline V gene, CDR1 is LNHDA and CDR2 is SQIVND (reference sequence). This sample was taken from a study of T cell responses to AZD1222 COVID-19 vaccine. Regarding the study as a whole: Donors, mostly white British, included more females; clonal diversity was possibly underestimated. Seropositivity was recorded at baseline in only a handful of AZD1222 recipients.

Material: peripheral blood, obtained on day 0 of AZD1222 vaccination. The sequence derives from an adult in good health. This chain uses TRBV19 with TRBJ2-3; D unclear. CDR3 DNA sequence: TGTGCCAGTAGTCTCGGGCGGCCAGATACGCAGTATTTT. This sequence encodes CASSLGRPDTQYF. Combining the CDR3 with reference TRBV19 and TRBJ2-3 gives the whole variable domain DGGITQSPKYLFRKEGQNVTLSCEQNLNHDAMYWYRQDPGQGLRLIYYSQIVNDFQKGDIAEGYSVSREKKESFPLTVTSAQKNPTAFYLCASSLGRPDTQYFGPGTRLTVL.